The T cell receptor beta chain described here comes from a study of cytomegalovirus exposure and HLA in healthy donors. Study in general: The roughly 660 first-cohort repertoires shared a platform with the approximately 130 validation repertoires, as reported in a later analysis.

Profiled with immunoSEQ multiplex PCR; TCRdb holds only in-frame clones, not every one. In the table there are roughly 200,000 clones, around 80% of which are singletons. Overall study findings and caveats: Cytomegalovirus-associated TCR beta chains were listed, numbering 150 to 200.

Details on this clone: Its target is unknown.

This receptor was taken from a woman in her twenties or thirties in good health and CMV-seronegative. Sample: PBMCs.

The CDR3 here is CASSSQGAREPQYF. CDR3 DNA sequence: TGCGCCAGCAGCTCCCAGGGGGCGCGTGAGCCTCAGTACTTC. The chain combines TRBV5-1 with TRBJ2-7; 8 positions match TRBD1. In germline, CDR1 is SGHRS, CDR2 YFSETQ. The CDR3 spans 14 residues. V shed 3 bases and J 10 bases; nucleotides not matched to a gene: 12.